Listed here is a single TCR beta chain. Its antigen remains unidentified. A much larger clone is a single base away; this may be a read error. This sample was taken from a study of T cells after yellow fever vaccination. Study-wide points: Booster samples showed a return of most primary-vaccination clones (roughly 96% CD4, 88% CD8).

TCRdb analysed the 5' RACE reads with MiXCR anew, one entry per CDR3 protein. The sample yields 300,000 to 350,000 distinct CDR3 sequences, about 11% seen once. Specimen: CD4+ T cells sorted from PBMCs, collected 45 days after the yellow fever booster vaccination. The sequence derives from a man between 18 and 35 years old who received the YFV17D yellow fever vaccine.

The CDR3 DNA reads as TGTGCCAGCAGCCCCTCGACAGCCAGGGAAAAACTGTTTTTT. Amino acids: CASSPSTAREKLFF. This sequence joins TRBV7-8 and TRBJ1-4; D perhaps matches TRBD1 (5 bases). The germline V gene encodes CDR1 SGHVS and CDR2 FQNEAQ. The CDR3 contains 14 residues. Trimming removed 5 bases at V and 8 bases at J, with 15 bases between.